This T cell receptor beta chain was found in a study of cytomegalovirus exposure and HLA in healthy donors. This clone was recorded only once. What it binds is not known. The repertoire was sequenced with immunoSEQ multiplex PCR; TCRdb's copy has only in-frame clones and lacks some. This table holds some 59,000 clones, approximately 89% found once. CDR3 length equals 16 residues. V was clipped by 4 bases and J by 0 bases; unmatched bases: 7. Germline CDR1 and CDR2: SGDLS and YYNGEE. The study, taken as a whole, reports: Clusters of TCRs from the first cohort tended to co-occur in the approximately 120 validation repertoires (as a later analysis found). A few of the chains that were CMV-associated were confirmed in vitro to be specific for CMV antigens.

The sample consisted of PBMCs. J is TRBJ2-3 and V is TRBV9, with 8 bases identical to TRBD2. The TCR was taken from a woman aged 18-35 years in good health and CMV-seropositive. This CDR3 is CASSIGGELSTDTQYF. The CDR3 bases are TGTGCCAGCAGCATCGGGGGGGAGCTTAGCACAGATACGCAGTATTTT.